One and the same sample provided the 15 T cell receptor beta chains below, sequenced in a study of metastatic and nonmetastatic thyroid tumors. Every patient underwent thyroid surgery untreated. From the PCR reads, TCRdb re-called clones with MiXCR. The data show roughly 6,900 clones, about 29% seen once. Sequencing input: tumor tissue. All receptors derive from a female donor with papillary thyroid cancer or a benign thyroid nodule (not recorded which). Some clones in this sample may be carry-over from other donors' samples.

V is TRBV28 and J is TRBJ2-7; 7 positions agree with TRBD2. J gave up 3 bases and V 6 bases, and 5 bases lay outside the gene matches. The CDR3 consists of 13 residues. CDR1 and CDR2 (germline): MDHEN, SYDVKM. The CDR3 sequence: CASSSRDYYEQYF. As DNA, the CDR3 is TGTGCCAGCAGCTCCAGGGACTACTACGAGCAGTACTTC.

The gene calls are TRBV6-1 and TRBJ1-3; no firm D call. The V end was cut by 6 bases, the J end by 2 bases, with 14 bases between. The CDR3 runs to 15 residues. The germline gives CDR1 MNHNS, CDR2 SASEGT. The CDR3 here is CASRPLQRTGNTIYF. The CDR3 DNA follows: TGTGCCAGCAGACCCCTACAGAGGACTGGAAACACCATATATTTT.

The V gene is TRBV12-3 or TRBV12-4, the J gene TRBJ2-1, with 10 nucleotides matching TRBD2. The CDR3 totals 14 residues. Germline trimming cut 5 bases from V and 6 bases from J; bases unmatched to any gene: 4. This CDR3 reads CASSKRGGVNEQFF. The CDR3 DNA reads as TGTGCCAGCAGTAAGCGGGGGGGCGTCAATGAGCAGTTCTTC.

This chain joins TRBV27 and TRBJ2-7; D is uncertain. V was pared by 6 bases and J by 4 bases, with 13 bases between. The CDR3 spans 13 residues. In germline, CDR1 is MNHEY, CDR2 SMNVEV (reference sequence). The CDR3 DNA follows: TGTGCCAGCAGGCCGGAATCAGCGTACGAGCAGTACTTC. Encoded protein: CASRPESAYEQYF.

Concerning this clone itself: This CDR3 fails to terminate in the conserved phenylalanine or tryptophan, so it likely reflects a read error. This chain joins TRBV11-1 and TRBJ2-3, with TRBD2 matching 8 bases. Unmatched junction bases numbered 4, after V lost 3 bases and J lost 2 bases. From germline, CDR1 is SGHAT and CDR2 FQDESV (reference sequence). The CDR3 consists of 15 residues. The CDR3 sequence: CASSLSGRDTDTQYS. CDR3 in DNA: TGTGCCAGCAGCTTGAGCGGGAGAGACACAGATACGCAGTATTCT.

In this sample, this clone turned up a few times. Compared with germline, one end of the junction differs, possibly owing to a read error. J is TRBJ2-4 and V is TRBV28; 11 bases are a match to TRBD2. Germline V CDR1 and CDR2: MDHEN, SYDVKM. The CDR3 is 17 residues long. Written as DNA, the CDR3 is TGTGCCAGCAGATCCGGGACTAGCGGCTTAGCCAAAAAAATTCAGTACTTC. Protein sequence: CASRSGTSGLAKKIQYF.

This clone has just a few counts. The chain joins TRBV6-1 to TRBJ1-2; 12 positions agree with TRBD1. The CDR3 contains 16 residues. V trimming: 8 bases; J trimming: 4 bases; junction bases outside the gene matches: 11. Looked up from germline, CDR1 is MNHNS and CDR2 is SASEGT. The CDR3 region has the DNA TGTGCCAGCTATTTCCCCGGGACAGGGGGCAGCTATGGCTACACCTTC. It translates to CASYFPGTGGSYGYTF.

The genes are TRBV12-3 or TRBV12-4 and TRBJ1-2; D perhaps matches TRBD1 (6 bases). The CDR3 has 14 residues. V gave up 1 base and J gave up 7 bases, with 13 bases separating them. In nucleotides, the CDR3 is TGTGCCAGCAGTTTAGAGGGGGGGTCGAGTGGCTACACCTTC. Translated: CASSLEGGSSGYTF.

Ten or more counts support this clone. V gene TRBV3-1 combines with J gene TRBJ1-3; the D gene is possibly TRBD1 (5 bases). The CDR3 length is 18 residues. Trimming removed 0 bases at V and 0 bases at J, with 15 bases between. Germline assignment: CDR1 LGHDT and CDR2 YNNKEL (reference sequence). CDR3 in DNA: TGTGCCAGCAGCCAAGAAGCGGGACTAATAAACTCTGGAAACACCATATATTTT. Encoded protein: CASSQEAGLINSGNTIYF.

The CDR3 coding sequence is TGTGCCAGCAGCACGCGAGGGGATCCGAACACTGAAGCTTTCTTT. It specifies CASSTRGDPNTEAFF. The chain employs TRBV7-9 and TRBJ1-1, with D perhaps TRBD1 (5 bases). Germline CDR1 reads SEHNR; CDR2 reads FQNEAQ (reference sequence). This CDR3 is built from 15 residues. Trimming took 5 bases from V and 1 from J, leaving 14 bases between them.

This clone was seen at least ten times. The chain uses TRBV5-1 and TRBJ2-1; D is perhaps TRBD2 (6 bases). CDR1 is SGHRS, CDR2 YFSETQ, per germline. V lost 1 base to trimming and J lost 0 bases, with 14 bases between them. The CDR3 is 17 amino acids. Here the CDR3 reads CASSLWGSGSSYNEQFF. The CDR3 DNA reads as TGCGCCAGCAGCTTGTGGGGTTCCGGGAGCTCCTACAATGAGCAGTTCTTC.

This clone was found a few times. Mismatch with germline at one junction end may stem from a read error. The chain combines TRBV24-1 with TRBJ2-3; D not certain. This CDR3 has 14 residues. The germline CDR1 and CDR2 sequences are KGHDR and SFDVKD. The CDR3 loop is CATSVDTITDTQYF. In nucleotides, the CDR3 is TGTGCCACCAGTGTTGATACTATCACAGACACGCAGTATTTT.

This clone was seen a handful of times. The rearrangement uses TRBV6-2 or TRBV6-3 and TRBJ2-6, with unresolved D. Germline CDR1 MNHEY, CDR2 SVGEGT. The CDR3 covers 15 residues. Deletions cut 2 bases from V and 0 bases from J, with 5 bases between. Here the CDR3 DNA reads TGTGCCAGCAGTTACGGTGGCTCTGGGGCCAACGTCCTGACTTTC. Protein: CASSYGGSGANVLTF.

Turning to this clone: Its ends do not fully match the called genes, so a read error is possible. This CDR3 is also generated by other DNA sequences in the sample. The chain's CDR3 is CASSYSTRGGTDTQYF. CDR3 DNA: TGTGCCAGCAGCTATAGTACCCGAGGAGGAACAGATACACAGTATTTT. The genes are TRBV11-2 and TRBJ2-3; D is possibly TRBD2 (5 bases). CDR1 and CDR2 from the germline V gene are SGHAT and FQNNGV. The CDR3 length is 16 residues.

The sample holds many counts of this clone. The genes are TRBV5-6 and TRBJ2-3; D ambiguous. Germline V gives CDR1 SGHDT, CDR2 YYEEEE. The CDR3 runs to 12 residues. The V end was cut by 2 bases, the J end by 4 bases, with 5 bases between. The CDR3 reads CASSFDPDTQYF. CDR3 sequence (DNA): TGTGCCAGCAGCTTTGACCCAGATACGCAGTATTTT.